One sample yielded the 21 T cell receptor beta chains listed below, sequenced in a study of monozygotic twins with inflammatory bowel disease (dated by TCRdb to about 2019). Libraries were built with 5' RACE. Sequencing instrument: Illumina HiSeq 2500. Reads reprocessed by TCRdb are summarized as one entry per CDR3 protein sequence, and DNA is absent. The record for this sample contains about 300,000 distinct CDR3 sequences. Over 5% of the sample belongs to the ten largest clones. Sequenced: blood. The receptors shown here come from a human donor with ulcerative colitis or Crohn's disease, or a healthy co-twin of an affected twin (not recorded which).

The V gene is TRBV7-9, the J gene TRBJ1-1. From germline, CDR1 is SEHNR and CDR2 FQNEAQ (reference sequence). CDR3 length: 14 amino acids. This chain's CDR3 is CASSLEVRGTEAFF.

The genes are TRBV27 and TRBJ2-2; as DNA is missing, the TRBD1 call by TCRdb cannot be tested. The CDR3 covers 15 residues. From germline, CDR1 is MNHEY and CDR2 SMNVEV (reference sequence). The CDR3: CASSSTGGYTGELFF.

The chain couples TRBV7-9 to TRBJ1-5; the D call from TCRdb, TRBD1, cannot be confirmed without DNA. Germline assignment: CDR1 SEHNR and CDR2 FQNEAQ (reference sequence). The CDR3 has 15 residues. The CDR3 sequence is CASSSRTGGSQPQHF.

The chain carries TRBV10-3 and TRBJ2-3; TCRdb proposes TRBD1, but this gene call is untestable without DNA. Germline-derived CDR1 and CDR2 are ENHRY and SYGVKD. This CDR3 comprises 17 residues. The CDR3 is CAISPHTPGVRPDTQYF.

This chain uses TRBV7-2 with TRBJ1-2; TCRdb names TRBD1, which stays unverified in the absence of DNA. The CDR3 extends over 13 amino acids. CDR1 is SGHTA, CDR2 FQGNSA, per germline. The CDR3 sequence is CASNIQGARGYTF.

The chain carries TRBV7-9 and TRBJ1-1; TCRdb designates TRBD1, a call that cannot be tested without DNA. Germline V gives CDR1 SEHNR, CDR2 FQNEAQ (reference sequence). The CDR3 length is 15 residues. CDR3 residues: CASSLAGTENTEAFF.

This chain uses TRBV30 with TRBJ2-2; TCRdb picks TRBD1, but there is no DNA to check that call. The CDR3 consists of 15 residues. The germline CDR1 and CDR2 sequences are GTSNPN and SVGIG (reference sequence). This CDR3 is CAWSGWGGPPGELFF.

The rearrangement uses TRBV29-1 and TRBJ1-5. This CDR3 contains 13 residues. Germline values: CDR1 SQVTM, CDR2 ANQGSEA. The CDR3: CSVVVASNQPQHF.

The chain joins TRBV5-4 to TRBJ2-7; TCRdb's D call, TRBD2, is unchecked because there is no DNA. From germline, CDR1 is SGHNT and CDR2 YYREEE (reference sequence). This CDR3 comprises 15 residues. CDR3 region: CASRLASGSIGEQYF.

J is TRBJ1-5 and V is TRBV4-3. The CDR3 length is 15 residues. The germline V gene has CDR1 LGHNA and CDR2 YSLEER. The CDR3 sequence: CASSQDLGSAQPQHF.

The gene calls are TRBV28 and TRBJ2-5; TCRdb calls TRBD1, which cannot be checked without DNA. This CDR3 spans 16 amino acids. CDR1 and CDR2 from the germline V gene are MDHEN and SYDVKM. CDR3 protein: CASSLSRPGAGETQYF.

The chain is built from TRBV6-2 or TRBV6-3 and TRBJ2-2. Looked up from germline, CDR1 is MNHEY and CDR2 is SVGEGT. CDR3 length: 13 amino acids. CDR3 residues: CASSYSSTGELFF.

The chain couples TRBV23-1 to TRBJ1-6; TCRdb gives TRBD1 as the D gene, but with no DNA this cannot be confirmed. TRBV23-1 is sorted into the ORF group, with uncertain function. The CDR3 contains 15 residues. The CDR3 loop is CASSRPSSYNSPLHF.

The chain recombines TRBV5-1 with TRBJ2-3; TCRdb proposes TRBD1, but this gene call is untestable without DNA. This CDR3 is 15 amino acids long. The V gene's germline CDR1 is SGHRS and CDR2 YFSETQ. CDR3 sequence: CASSLTGDYTDTQYF.

This chain links TRBV6-5 with TRBJ1-6. The germline V gene encodes CDR1 MNHEY and CDR2 SVGAGI. The CDR3 is 12 amino acids. This CDR3 is CASSFTNSPLHF.

This rearrangement joins TRBV29-1 to TRBJ1-4; with no DNA, the TCRdb D assignment of TRBD1 cannot be verified. CDR1 is SQVTM and CDR2 is ANQGSEA in the germline V gene. The CDR3 sequence is 13 residues long. This chain's CDR3 is CSVLQGGGEKLFF.

The V call is TRBV6-1, the J call TRBJ2-7. Germline V gene data show CDR1 as MNHNS and CDR2 as SASEGT. This CDR3 comprises 13 residues. The CDR3 spells CASSHCGVHEQYF.

This rearrangement joins TRBV7-9 to TRBJ1-5. The CDR3 contains 14 residues. Per the germline V gene, CDR1 is SEHNR and CDR2 is FQNEAQ (reference sequence). The CDR3: CASTRTDSNQPQHF. The whole variable domain, remainder taken from reference TRBV7-9 and TRBJ1-5, is DTGVSQNPRHKITKRGQNVTFRCDPISEHNRLYWYRQTLGQGPEFLTYFQNEAQLEKSRLLSDRFSAERPKGSFSTLEIQRTEQGDSAMYLCASTRTDSNQPQHFGDGTRLSIL.

CDR3 amino acids: CASSLLGHGQIGVEQYF. The genes are TRBV5-5 and TRBJ2-7; the D call from TCRdb, TRBD1, cannot be confirmed without DNA. Germline V gene data show CDR1 as SGHKS and CDR2 as YYEKEE (reference sequence). The CDR3 loop spans 17 amino acids.

The chain uses TRBV7-9 and TRBJ1-6; TCRdb calls TRBD1, which cannot be checked without DNA. CDR3 length: 14 residues. Germline V lookup: CDR1 SEHNR, CDR2 FQNEAQ (reference sequence). CDR3 region: CASSSGTALSPLHF.

The chain is built from TRBV5-6 and TRBJ1-1. CDR3 length: 13 amino acids. Germline-derived CDR1 and CDR2 are SGHDT and YYEEEE. The CDR3 loop is CASSFRRNTEAFF.